Here is one T cell receptor beta chain with its context. What it binds is unknown. Measured with immunoSEQ multiplex PCR; TCRdb has only the in-frame clones, and not every one. The data show tens of thousands of clones, about nine tenths seen once. The entry originates in a study of stem cell transplantation in POMP-related autoinflammatory disease. General study points: Fewer unique TRB V-J gene pairings were identified in patients with PRAID.

CDR3 length: 13 amino acids. With 5 bases removed from V and 5 bases from J, the gap between germline ends came to 13 bases. Germline CDR1 and CDR2: SGHAT and FQNNGV. The receptor's source is a human patient with POMP-related autoinflammation and immune dysregulation (PRAID). The graft donor may account for some of the T cells. Sample: CD4+ T cells from PBMCs, taken after stem cell transplantation. The chain has TRBV11-2 and TRBJ2-7, with D possibly being TRBD1 (6 bases). Here the CDR3 DNA reads TGTGCCAGCAGCCCCACAGGGATCCACGAGCAGTACGTC. It specifies CASSPTGIHEQYV.